These 24 T cell receptor beta chains were sequenced from one sample in a study of memory CD4+ T cells and cytomegalovirus serostatus (dated by TCRdb to the late 2010s). Single viable CD3+CD4+CD8-CD45RO+ cells were sorted as memory CD4+ T cells on a FACSAria II. The protocol used for the library was the immunoSEQ multiplex PCR assay. TCRdb carries this immuneACCESS record with in-frame sequences only. Its versions omit some clonotypes, under half of them owing to an unresolved V gene in the studies checked, with the rest unexplained. The sample records over 65,000 clones, around four fifths of which are singletons. In total, the top ten clones hold around 2.6% of the sample. The sample consisted of memory CD4+ T cells from blood. The receptors come from an adult in good health and CMV-seropositive.

J is TRBJ1-1 and V is TRBV11-2; no definite D call. The CDR3 covers 14 residues. Looked up from germline, CDR1 is SGHAT and CDR2 is FQNNGV. Between the trimmed V and J ends, which lost 3 bases and 6 bases, there was a span of 14 bases. The CDR3 DNA reads as TGTGCCAGCAGCTTGCGGCGGGAAAAACCTGAAGCTTTCTTT. Protein: CASSLRREKPEAFF.

J is TRBJ1-2 and V is TRBV5-6, with 8 nucleotides matching TRBD1. The CDR3 runs 14 residues. J was trimmed by 6 bases and V by 2 bases; bases with no gene match: 6. Germline V CDR1 and CDR2: SGHDT, YYEEEE. Here the CDR3 DNA reads TGTGCCAGCAGCTTCAACAGGGGGTACAATGGCTACACCTTC. The encoded protein is CASSFNRGYNGYTF. Supplemented by reference TRBV5-6 and TRBJ1-2, the full variable domain reads DAGVTQSPTHLIKTRGQQVTLRCSPKSGHDTVSWYQQALGQGPQFIFQYYEEEERQRGNFPDRFSGHQFPNYSSELNVNALLLGDSALYLCASSFNRGYNGYTFGSGTRLTVV.

This clone was detected a few times. V gene TRBV2 combines with J gene TRBJ1-1; TRBD1 aligns across 9 bases. The trim removed 7 bases at V and 8 bases at J, leaving 11 bases unmatched. The CDR3 runs to 14 residues. CDR1 SNHLY and CDR2 FYNNEI come from the germline V gene. The DNA for the CDR3 is TGTGCCAGCAACGGGGCATGGACAGGGGCCGAAGCTTTCTTT. Encoded protein: CASNGAWTGAEAFF.

Worth noting for this clone: Additional DNA sequences in this sample encode the identical CDR3. DNA for the CDR3: TGTGCCAGCAGCCTTGGACAGTGGGAGACCCAGTACTTC. Protein: CASSLGQWETQYF. The V call is TRBV5-6, the J call TRBJ2-5, with D perhaps TRBD1 (6 bases). V was pared by 4 bases and J by 5 bases, with 12 bases between. CDR1 and CDR2 from the germline V gene are SGHDT and YYEEEE. This CDR3 is 13 amino acids long.

The V gene is TRBV23-1, the J gene TRBJ2-7, with D possibly being TRBD1 (6 bases). TRBV23-1 is assigned to the ORF class and has an uncertain function. V lost 3 bases and J 0 bases, leaving 15 bases between the germline ends. The CDR3 sequence is 16 residues long. This chain's CDR3 is CASSHHDRSGSYEQYV. The DNA of the CDR3 is TGCGCCAGCAGTCACCATGACAGGTCTGGCTCCTACGAGCAGTACGTC.

This chain links TRBV18 with TRBJ2-3; 7 bases are a match to TRBD2. This CDR3 region has 15 residues. Per the germline V gene, CDR1 is KGHSH and CDR2 is LQKENI. V shed 6 bases, J shed 3 bases, and the junction held 9 bases outside the gene matches. CDR3 region: CASSPGLVRTDTQYF. The CDR3 DNA is TGTGCCAGCTCCCCTGGACTAGTCAGGACAGATACGCAGTATTTT. Combining the CDR3 with reference TRBV18 and TRBJ2-3 gives the whole variable domain NAGVMQNPRHLVRRRGQEARLRCSPMKGHSHVYWYRQLPEEGLKFMVYLQKENIIDESGMPKERFSAEFPKEGPSILRIQQVVRGDSAAYFCASSPGLVRTDTQYFGPGTRLTVL.

The chain combines TRBV7-9 with TRBJ2-1; D is uncertain. The V gene's germline CDR1 is SEHNR and CDR2 FQNEAQ (reference sequence). The CDR3 loop spans 16 amino acids. Deletions cut 2 bases from V and 5 bases from J, with 16 bases between. The DNA of the CDR3 is TGTGCCAGCAGCTTATTGGGCGGATCAGTTGACAATGAGCAGTTCTTC. Translating it yields CASSLLGGSVDNEQFF.

This chain connects TRBV11-2 to TRBJ1-3; 7 nucleotides match TRBD1. This CDR3 comprises 16 residues. Trimming cost V 0 bases and J 5 bases; bases outside gene matches: 7. Germline values: CDR1 SGHAT, CDR2 FQNNGV. Here the CDR3 DNA reads TGTGCCAGCAGCTTAGAAGAGGCAGGGGGAAGAAACACCATATATTTT. Translated: CASSLEEAGGRNTIYF.

The rearrangement joins TRBV29-1 to TRBJ2-1; tentatively, D is TRBD1 (6 bases). Trimming left V 7 bases short and J 5 bases short, with 21 bases between. The V gene's germline CDR1 is SQVTM and CDR2 ANQGSEA. This CDR3 is built from 15 residues. The CDR3 sequence: CSAKEGQGLHNEQFF. CDR3 sequence (DNA): TGCAGCGCAAAAGAAGGCCAGGGGCTCCACAATGAGCAGTTCTTC.

This chain joins TRBV30 and TRBJ2-1, with D perhaps TRBD2 (5 bases). V gave up 2 bases and J gave up 1 base, with 6 bases separating them. The CDR3 spans 13 residues. CDR1 and CDR2 from the germline V gene are GTSNPN and SVGIG (reference sequence). The DNA of the CDR3 is TGTGCCTGGAGTCGGGGTTCCTACAATGAGCAGTTCTTC. This translates into CAWSRGSYNEQFF. Supplemented by reference TRBV30 and TRBJ2-1, the full variable domain reads SQTIHQWPATLVQPVGSPLSLECTVEGTSNPNLYWYRQAAGRGLQLLFYSVGIGQISSEVPQNLSASRPQDRQFILSSKKLLLSDSGFYLCAWSRGSYNEQFFGPGTRLTVL.

The CDR3 is CSVWGGTARDTQYF. The CDR3 region has the DNA TGCAGCGTTTGGGGCGGGACAGCCAGAGATACGCAGTATTTT. V is TRBV29-1 and J is TRBJ2-3; weak D call: TRBD1 (7 bases). V dropped 5 bases and J dropped 5 bases, with 17 bases sitting between them. Germline CDR1 SQVTM, CDR2 ANQGSEA. This CDR3 spans 14 amino acids.

J is TRBJ1-5 and V is TRBV5-6; D gene uncertain. Germline-derived CDR1 and CDR2 are SGHDT and YYEEEE. This CDR3 is 12 amino acids long. Trimming cost V 1 base and J 6 bases, with 5 bases left between them. The CDR3 sequence: CASSLYRQPQHF. The CDR3, as DNA: TGTGCCAGCAGCTTGTATCGTCAGCCCCAGCATTTT.

This clone was picked up a small number of times. The CDR3 is CASSFSVDTEAFF. The CDR3 DNA reads as TGTGCCAGCAGTTTTTCGGTGGACACTGAAGCTTTCTTT. The V gene is TRBV27, the J gene TRBJ1-1; no firm D call. The germline gives CDR1 MNHEY, CDR2 SMNVEV (reference sequence). This CDR3 is built from 13 residues. V lost 3 bases and J 3 bases, leaving 8 bases between the germline ends.

The CDR3 DNA sequence: TGTGCCACCATCCCCCCCACCAGGGTAACCTACGAGCAGTACTTC. It translates to CATIPPTRVTYEQYF. This chain uses TRBV6-4 with TRBJ2-7; the D gene is possibly TRBD1 (5 bases). Germline lookup yields CDR1 MRHNA and CDR2 SNTAGT. V lost 10 bases and J lost 2, with 21 bases in between. The length of the CDR3 is 15 residues.

This clone was recorded a few times. V is TRBV19 and J is TRBJ1-5; D possibly corresponds to TRBD1 (5 bases). The length of the CDR3 is 16 residues. The germline V gene has CDR1 LNHDA and CDR2 SQIVND (reference sequence). With 6 bases removed from V and 4 bases from J, the gap between germline ends came to 19 bases. The CDR3 is CASSNSRGTGNQPQHF. In nucleotides, the CDR3 is TGTGCCAGTAGCAATTCAAGAGGGACTGGAAATCAGCCCCAGCATTTT.

This chain joins TRBV7-9 and TRBJ1-2; TRBD1 is a possible D gene (5 bases). The length of the CDR3 is 13 residues. The germline gives CDR1 SEHNR, CDR2 FQNEAQ (reference sequence). The V end lost 3 bases, the J end lost 5 bases, and 10 bases lay between the germline ends. The CDR3 here is CASSLRDGYGYTF. The CDR3 DNA reads as TGTGCCAGCAGCTTGAGGGACGGGTATGGCTACACCTTC. The variable domain in full, with the rest retrieved from reference TRBV7-9 and TRBJ1-2, is DTGVSQNPRHKITKRGQNVTFRCDPISEHNRLYWYRQTLGQGPEFLTYFQNEAQLEKSRLLSDRFSAERPKGSFSTLEIQRTEQGDSAMYLCASSLRDGYGYTFGSGTRLTVV.

The chain recombines TRBV7-9 with TRBJ2-1, with 7 bases matching TRBD2. The CDR3 runs 15 residues. The J segment lost 5 bases and the V segment lost 3 bases, leaving 7 bases of the junction unmatched. The germline V gene has CDR1 SEHNR and CDR2 FQNEAQ (reference sequence). CDR3 amino acids: CASSFVAGEHNEQFF. For the CDR3, the DNA is TGTGCCAGCAGCTTTGTGGCGGGAGAACACAATGAGCAGTTCTTC. The whole variable domain, filled in from reference TRBV7-9 and TRBJ2-1, reads DTGVSQNPRHKITKRGQNVTFRCDPISEHNRLYWYRQTLGQGPEFLTYFQNEAQLEKSRLLSDRFSAERPKGSFSTLEIQRTEQGDSAMYLCASSFVAGEHNEQFFGPGTRLTVL.

The chain couples TRBV28 to TRBJ2-7; the D is unclear. The germline V gene has CDR1 MDHEN and CDR2 SYDVKM. Trimming removed 6 bases from V and 9 bases from J, with 21 bases in between. The CDR3 consists of 14 residues. DNA for the CDR3: TGTGCCAGCAGGTCCCCTCGCCGTCAAATGGGGCAGTACTTC. Its translation: CASRSPRRQMGQYF.

The gene calls are TRBV2 and TRBJ1-2; no firm D call. The CDR3 contains 14 residues. The V end was cut by 6 bases, the J end by 0 bases, with 11 bases between. Germline assignment: CDR1 SNHLY and CDR2 FYNNEI. This CDR3 reads CASRMEGTNYGYTF. In DNA form, the CDR3 reads TGTGCCAGCAGAATGGAGGGTACTAACTATGGCTACACCTTC.

DNA for the CDR3: TGCGCCAGCAGTATGGAAAGCCGGGAGCTGTTTTTT. This codes for CASSMESRELFF. The V call is TRBV10-2, the J call TRBJ2-2; D call uncertain. This CDR3 comprises 12 residues. Deletions cut 5 bases from V and 9 bases from J, with 10 bases between. CDR1 is WSHSY and CDR2 is SAAADI in the germline V gene.

The V and J genes are TRBV13 and TRBJ2-1; possible D gene TRBD1, 5 bases. In germline, CDR1 is PRHDT, CDR2 FYEKMQ (reference sequence). V shed 3 bases and J shed 8 bases, with 23 bases lying between them. The CDR3 is 17 residues long. In DNA form, the CDR3 reads TGTGCCAGCAGCTTTGGAATATCCTCAAGGGTAGGGGATGAGCAGTTCTTC. It is translated as CASSFGISSRVGDEQFF.

The chain is built from TRBV6-6 and TRBJ2-7; no reliable D call. CDR1 and CDR2 from the germline V gene are MNHNY and SVGAGI (reference sequence). The length of the CDR3 is 13 residues. V lost 0 bases to trimming and J lost 5 bases, with 8 bases between them. CDR3 protein: CASSYSLANEQYF. The CDR3 DNA sequence: TGTGCCAGCAGTTACTCGTTGGCGAACGAGCAGTACTTC.

DNA for the CDR3: TGTGCCAGTAGTCCCCGGGACCGCTACTATGGCTACACCTTC. Translated: CASSPRDRYYGYTF. J is TRBJ1-2 and V is TRBV19, with D perhaps TRBD1 (5 bases). The CDR3 consists of 14 residues. Trimming removed 5 bases at V and 3 bases at J, with 13 bases between. Germline V gene data show CDR1 as LNHDA and CDR2 as SQIVND (reference sequence).

The chain carries TRBV9 and TRBJ1-1, with D tentatively TRBD1 (6 bases). The V gene lost 2 bases and the J gene lost 8 bases, with 10 bases spanning the gap. CDR1 SGDLS and CDR2 YYNGEE come from the germline V gene. The CDR3 loop spans 12 amino acids. This chain's CDR3 is CASSVNDREAFF. The CDR3, as DNA: TGTGCCAGCAGCGTGAACGACAGGGAAGCTTTCTTT.